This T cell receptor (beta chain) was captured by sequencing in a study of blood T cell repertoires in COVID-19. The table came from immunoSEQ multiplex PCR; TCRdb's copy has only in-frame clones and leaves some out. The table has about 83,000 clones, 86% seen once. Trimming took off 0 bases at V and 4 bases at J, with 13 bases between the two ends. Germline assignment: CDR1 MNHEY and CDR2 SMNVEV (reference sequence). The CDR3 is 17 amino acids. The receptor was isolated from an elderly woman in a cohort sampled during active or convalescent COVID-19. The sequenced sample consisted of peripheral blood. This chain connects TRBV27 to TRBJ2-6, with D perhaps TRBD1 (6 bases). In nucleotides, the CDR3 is TGTGCCAGCAGTTTATCGTACAGGGTTTCAGGGGCCAACGTCCTGACTTTC. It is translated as CASSLSYRVSGANVLTF.